The present entry profiles one T cell receptor beta chain with its context. No antigen is known for it. No much larger clonotype is one base removed from it; base qualities were not supplied. TCR CDR3 regions were amplified from genomic DNA by multiplex PCR using the deep immunoSEQ assay. For each cell subset, the extracted genomic DNA was distributed evenly across all wells of several immunoSEQ 96-well plates, and each plate served as one replicate. For sorted subsets, 200 to 250 ng genomic DNA, equal to tens of thousands of T cell genomes, was loaded into each replicate PCR. The purified libraries were quantified using a Qubit 3.0 fluorometer, sized with a Bioanalyzer 2100, and then quantified again using the KAPA Library Quantification kit. Each immunoSEQ 96-well plate was sequenced on its own single-read 150-cycle Illumina NextSeq 550 flow cell. In the source study's methods: Because the immunoSEQ output held only junctional sequences and lacked quality scores, the filtering could not match the filtering applied to full-length reads. Sequences were annotated with PyIR, a Python wrapper for IgBLAST v1.9, using IMGT germline references to assign V/J genes and CDR3. Any read was removed if the V/J assignment was weak (E-value above 1e-6), the CDR3 was missing, or the read contained stop codons, out-of-frame junctions, or ambiguous translated residues. V3J clonotypes were defined as sequences sharing the same inferred V gene, J gene, and CDR3 amino acid sequence. Percentage overlap between repertoires was computed as shared unique clonotypes divided by the size of the smaller repertoire. Richness of each repertoire was evaluated using RTK rarefaction, the Chao1 estimator, and Recon v2.1 estimates of unobserved clonotypes. Generation probabilities were computed with OLGA for all TCRbeta clonotypes obtained by the gDNA method from several donors. The source is immuneACCESS, and TCRdb retained only in-frame sequences with V and J called. Part of the clones is not carried over; for the studies checked, unresolved V genes explain less than half of this, and the remainder is unexplained. V and J calls and clone size are copied from that table; D and trimming were computed from the DNA. The sample records approximately 2.3 million clones, approximately 95% of which are singletons. 0.39% of the sample is in the top ten clones.

The CDR3 has 13 amino acids, counting the end cysteine and phenylalanine. The CDR3 DNA has 39 bases and is translated from base 1. CDR1 and CDR2 are read off the germline V gene as SGHRS and YFSETQ. A distance of 9 bases separates the germline ends of V and J, which lose 4 bases and 4 bases respectively. Healthy HIV-negative adults with no recently reported acute infections or vaccinations were included as donors. Every donor was a Caucasian adult living in Nashville, Tennessee, USA. Magnetic negative selection was used to enrich CD4+ T cells, after which naive cells were positively selected on CD45RA and the negative fraction became the memory subset. After blood collection by leukapheresis, PBMCs were isolated using Ficoll-Histopaque density gradient centrifugation and then cryopreserved in the vapor phase of liquid nitrogen. Analytical flow cytometry was used to check the purity and quantity of each magnetically sorted T cell population. From each sorted fraction, genomic DNA was isolated and quantified by UV absorbance on a Nanodrop 2000c.

These data come from a study of shared clonotypes between healthy human individuals (dated by TCRdb to 2020 to 2022). In terms of the full investigation: Three men and a couple of women, aged 18 to 49 years, made up the cohort. For each donor, three plates each were used for CD4 naive and CD4 memory, two plates were used for CD8 naive, and one plate was used for CD8 memory. The study deeply sequenced blood TCR repertoires of five healthy adults to estimate repertoire size and the extent of clonotype sharing between individuals. To increase sequencing depth and limit assay-specific biases, different laboratories used diverse techniques to prepare libraries and sequence TCR repertoires. Leukapheresis yielded between about 0.94 and 8.9 billion PBMCs per donor.

Study-level results and caveats: Sampling was limited to blood, and TCR repertoires in tissue likely differ from TCR repertoires in blood. Estimated clonotype richness was generally larger for naive than for memory subsets. Compared with non-shared clonotypes, the clonotypes found in all four sorted-subset donors had higher generation probabilities. Even with the large sequencing depth, rarefaction of the sorted-subset datasets indicated that sequencing was incomplete. The small number of donors limited the genetic and exposure-history diversity represented. Roughly 5% of naive CD4, around 3.6% of naive CD8, roughly 2.4% of memory CD4, and around 0.4% of memory CD8 clonotypes were shared across several donors. Based on pairwise subsampling, the degree of clonotype sharing among donors was expected to be affected by sequencing depth.

Sequenced sample: naive CD4+ T cells from PBMCs. The label giving this sample's cell subset or site can be read as: CD45RA+ positively selected. The V and J segments used are TRBV5-1 and TRBJ1-5; the D gene identity is not certain. This sequence was found in a man younger than 35 in good health. Some clones in this sample may be carry-over from other donors' samples. CDR3 region: CASSHGENQPQHF. The DNA sequence is as follows: TGCGCCAGCAGCCATGGGGAAAATCAGCCCCAGCATTTT.